Below are 18 T cell receptor beta chains sequenced from a single sample in a study of T-cell memory formation after mild COVID-19. TCRdb independently ran MiXCR on the 5' RACE reads; one entry per CDR3 protein. The data show roughly 190,000 distinct CDR3 sequences, about a sixth seen once. The sample consisted of PBMCs or a T cell subset sorted from them (not recorded which). Source of these receptors: an adult woman who had mild COVID-19 (a few samples of this study predate the infection). Cell type and time point are not known.

V is TRBV19 and J is TRBJ2-1, with D maybe TRBD2 (6 bases). The V gene lost 5 bases and the J gene lost 1 base, with 12 bases spanning the gap. Germline CDR1 and CDR2: LNHDA and SQIVND (reference sequence). The CDR3 runs to 15 residues. The CDR3 loop reads CASSFRERSYNEQFF. As DNA, the CDR3 is TGTGCCAGTAGTTTCCGGGAGAGGTCCTACAATGAGCAGTTCTTC.

This clonotype was recorded only once. V is TRBV27 and J is TRBJ2-5, with TRBD2 as a possible D gene (5 bases). The V end was cut by 6 bases, the J end by 2 bases, with 10 bases between. The CDR3 spans 13 residues. Germline assignment: CDR1 MNHEY and CDR2 SMNVEV (reference sequence). The CDR3 reads CASRGLAQETQYF. The CDR3 DNA reads as TGTGCCAGCAGGGGCTTAGCGCAAGAGACCCAGTACTTC.

The rearrangement links TRBV5-6 to TRBJ2-1; 10 bases map to TRBD2. There are 15 residues in the CDR3. Germline CDR1 and CDR2: SGHDT and YYEEEE. With 2 bases clipped from V and 10 bases from J, the junction kept 9 bases outside the gene matches. CDR3 nucleotides: TGTGCCAGCAGCTTCTCAACTAGCGGGGCAAAGGAGCAGTTCTTC. Translated, it gives CASSFSTSGAKEQFF.

The CDR3 DNA reads as TGTGCCAGCAGCTTATCGAGACAGGGGGCTATGGGAGCTTTCTTT. Translation gives CASSLSRQGAMGAFF. The gene calls are TRBV7-9 and TRBJ1-1; 10 nucleotides align to TRBD1. The CDR3 has 15 residues. CDR1 SEHNR and CDR2 FQNEAQ come from the germline V gene (reference sequence). Germline trimming cut 2 bases from V and 10 bases from J; bases unmatched to any gene: 10.

The CDR3 loop reads CASSQHGTGAGNTIYF. CDR3 sequence (DNA): TGCGCCAGCAGCCAACACGGGACAGGGGCTGGAAACACCATATATTTT. The V and J genes are TRBV4-1 and TRBJ1-3; 10 bases match TRBD1. V was clipped by 2 bases and J by 2 bases; unmatched bases: 3. The germline CDR1 and CDR2 sequences are MGHRA and YSYEKL. This CDR3 is built from 16 residues.

This clonotype was observed many times. CDR3 protein: CASSLGTSGSGEQYF. DNA for the CDR3: TGCGCCAGCAGCTTGGGCACTAGCGGGAGCGGCGAGCAGTACTTC. V usage is TRBV5-1 and J usage is TRBJ2-7, with 11 bases matching TRBD2. The V and J ends lost 0 bases and 6 bases, in that order; junction bases with no gene match: 5. CDR3 length equals 15 residues. Germline CDR1 is SGHRS and CDR2 is YFSETQ.

There are a few counts of this clonotype. Here the CDR3 DNA reads TGCAGTGCTGGGGGGGCGGGAAATCAGCCCCAGCATTTT. Translating it yields CSAGGAGNQPQHF. The chain is built from TRBV20-1 and TRBJ1-5; a weak D match, TRBD1 (6 bases). There are 13 residues in the CDR3. Germline CDR1 is DFQATT and CDR2 is SNEGSKA (reference sequence). Trimming took off 5 bases at V and 4 bases at J, with 12 bases between the two ends.

In its sample, this clonotype was seen many times. V gene TRBV12-3 or TRBV12-4 combines with J gene TRBJ1-1, with 8 bases identical to TRBD1. J lost 11 bases, V lost 7 bases, and 12 bases had no gene match. CDR3 length: 13 amino acids. CDR3 DNA: TGTGCCAGCATACCGGGACAGGTTACCTCGGCTTTCTTT. Its translation is CASIPGQVTSAFF.

This clonotype was detected a few times. V usage is TRBV7-8 and J usage is TRBJ1-1; D perhaps matches TRBD1 (6 bases). CDR3 length equals 15 residues. V shed 5 bases and J shed 5 bases, with 18 bases lying between them. Germline V lookup: CDR1 SGHVS, CDR2 FQNEAQ. This CDR3 reads CASSPRGRTGTEAFF. The CDR3 nucleotides are TGTGCCAGCAGCCCTAGGGGGAGAACTGGGACTGAAGCTTTCTTT.

In the case of this clonotype: Because the CDR3's place on the DNA is in doubt, the DNA is left out and the CDR3 is given as listed by TCRdb. The V gene is TRBV5-6, the J gene TRBJ2-1; TRBD1, the table's D call, was not compared with the DNA. The CDR3 length is 15 residues, termini included. The V gene's germline CDR1 is SGHDT and CDR2 YYEEEE. CDR3 residues: CASSLFGPGVNEQFF.

This clonotype was seen only once. This chain joins TRBV25-1 and TRBJ2-1, with 9 bases fitting TRBD1. Germline V lookup: CDR1 MGHDK, CDR2 SYGVNS. This CDR3 comprises 17 residues. Losses at the gene ends were 1 base for V and 6 bases for J; bases not matched to a gene: 10. CDR3 in DNA: TGTGCCAGCAGTGAATCAGGCGGGACAGGGCTTCCCAATGAGCAGTTCTTC. Translating it yields CASSESGGTGLPNEQFF.

This clonotype was detected a few times. The V gene is TRBV5-6, the J gene TRBJ1-6, with TRBD1 matching over 7 bases. J was trimmed by 6 bases and V by 2 bases; bases with no gene match: 8. From germline, CDR1 is SGHDT and CDR2 YYEEEE. The CDR3 runs 16 residues. DNA for the CDR3: TGTGCCAGCAGCTTAAAAGGGACAGTCATTAATTCACCCCTCCACTTT. This codes for CASSLKGTVINSPLHF.

This clonotype was seen a few times. V and J are TRBV4-1 and TRBJ2-1; 9 nucleotides line up with TRBD2. V was clipped by 4 bases and J by 1 base; unmatched bases: 11. The germline gives CDR1 MGHRA, CDR2 YSYEKL. The CDR3 consists of 18 residues. The CDR3 region is CASSPRVGAGGSYNEQFF. DNA for the CDR3: TGCGCCAGCAGCCCCCGCGTTGGAGCGGGAGGTTCCTACAATGAGCAGTTCTTC.

The chain couples TRBV3-1 to TRBJ2-3; 8 nucleotides match TRBD2. Unmatched junction bases numbered 9, after V lost 8 bases and J lost 2 bases. Germline-derived CDR1 and CDR2 are LGHDT and YNNKEL (reference sequence). The CDR3 consists of 15 residues. The CDR3 here is CASGLIAGYTDTQYF. Here the CDR3 DNA reads TGTGCCAGCGGGCTCATAGCGGGGTACACAGATACGCAGTATTTT.

In its sample, this clonotype was seen a few times. The V gene is TRBV11-2, the J gene TRBJ1-1, with D perhaps TRBD1 (6 bases). Trimming took 5 bases from V and 4 from J, leaving 17 bases between them. The CDR3 contains 15 residues. Germline assignment: CDR1 SGHAT and CDR2 FQNNGV. In DNA form, the CDR3 reads TGTGCCAGCAGCCCTCTCGTTACAGGGTTCACTGAAGCTTTCTTT. Translated, it gives CASSPLVTGFTEAFF.

CDR3 in amino acids: CASRNSGGAQETQYF. The CDR3 DNA reads as TGTGCCAGTAGGAATAGCGGAGGGGCCCAAGAGACCCAGTACTTC. The V call is TRBV19, the J call TRBJ2-5, with TRBD2 as a possible D gene (6 bases). This CDR3 has 15 amino acids. V was shortened by 6 bases and J by 1 base, with 15 bases between the two germline ends. CDR1 LNHDA and CDR2 SQIVND come from the germline V gene (reference sequence).

The genes are TRBV5-1 and TRBJ1-5, with D unclear. Germline CDR1 reads SGHRS; CDR2 reads YFSETQ. The CDR3 contains 15 residues. The V gene lost 0 bases and the J gene lost 3 bases, with 10 bases spanning the gap. The CDR3 DNA sequence: TGCGCCAGCAGCTTGGATCGGGGAATCAATCAGCCCCAGCATTTT. Protein product: CASSLDRGINQPQHF. The full variable domain, with the rest looked up from reference TRBV5-1 and TRBJ1-5, is KAGVTQTPRYLIKTRGQQVTLSCSPISGHRSVSWYQQTPGQGLQFLFEYFSETQRNKGNFPGRFSGRQFSNSRSEMNVSTLELGDSALYLCASSLDRGINQPQHFGDGTRLSIL.

The J gene is TRBJ1-4, the V gene TRBV6-1; TRBD1 matches at 7 bases. The ends lost 3 bases at V and 0 bases at J; junction bases unmatched: 4. From germline, CDR1 is MNHNS and CDR2 SASEGT. This CDR3 contains 16 residues. The CDR3 nucleotides are TGTGCCAGCAGTGATTACAGGGGAGCAACTAATGAAAAACTGTTTTTT. This codes for CASSDYRGATNEKLFF.